Following are 4 T cell receptor beta chains from one sample sequenced in a study of OX40 agonist ivuxolimab in advanced cancers. TCRdb keeps only in-frame clones here, not all; method: immunoSEQ multiplex PCR. The data show around 70,000 clones, with roughly 80% seen just once and around 9.9% held by the top ten. This sample comprised CD4+ or CD8+ T cells sorted from blood, obtained in a trial of the OX40 agonist ivuxolimab. These receptors were collected from an adult with an advanced solid tumor such as melanoma, head and neck, liver or kidney cancer.

In its sample, this clone was seen once. The chain couples TRBV18 to TRBJ2-1; 7 bases align to TRBD1. Germline V gives CDR1 KGHSH, CDR2 LQKENI. The CDR3 extends over 15 amino acids. V shed 2 bases and J 8 bases; nucleotides not matched to a gene: 9. The CDR3 DNA sequence: TGTGCCAGCTCACCAGAGAGGGGGCGAGGATATGAGCAGTTCTTC. This encodes CASSPERGRGYEQFF.

This CDR3 is CASREGQYNSPLHF. The CDR3 DNA reads as TGTGCCAGCAGGGAGGGACAGTACAATTCACCCCTCCACTTT. The rearrangement joins TRBV7-2 to TRBJ1-6; 7 bases map to TRBD1. The CDR3 is 14 amino acids. Per germline, CDR1 SGHTA and CDR2 FQGNSA. The V segment lost 6 bases and the J segment 7 bases; nucleotides outside the gene matches: 6.

The rearrangement joins TRBV10-3 to TRBJ1-1; D might be TRBD1 (6 bases). The germline V gene has CDR1 ENHRY and CDR2 SYGVKD. The CDR3 loop spans 13 amino acids. With 6 bases removed from V and 0 bases from J, the gap between germline ends came to 8 bases. CDR3 nucleotide sequence: TGTGCCATCAGGAAGGGGGTGAACACTGAAGCTTTCTTT. Protein: CAIRKGVNTEAFF.

The chain joins TRBV6-6 to TRBJ1-4; 7 positions match TRBD1. V lost 2 bases to trimming and J lost 5 bases; unmatched junction nucleotides: 8. Germline V gene data show CDR1 as MNHNY and CDR2 as SVGAGI (reference sequence). CDR3 length: 16 amino acids. CDR3 nucleotide sequence: TGTGCCAGCAGTTACCCCCGGACAGGAGGGAATGAAAAACTGTTTTTT. Residues: CASSYPRTGGNEKLFF.